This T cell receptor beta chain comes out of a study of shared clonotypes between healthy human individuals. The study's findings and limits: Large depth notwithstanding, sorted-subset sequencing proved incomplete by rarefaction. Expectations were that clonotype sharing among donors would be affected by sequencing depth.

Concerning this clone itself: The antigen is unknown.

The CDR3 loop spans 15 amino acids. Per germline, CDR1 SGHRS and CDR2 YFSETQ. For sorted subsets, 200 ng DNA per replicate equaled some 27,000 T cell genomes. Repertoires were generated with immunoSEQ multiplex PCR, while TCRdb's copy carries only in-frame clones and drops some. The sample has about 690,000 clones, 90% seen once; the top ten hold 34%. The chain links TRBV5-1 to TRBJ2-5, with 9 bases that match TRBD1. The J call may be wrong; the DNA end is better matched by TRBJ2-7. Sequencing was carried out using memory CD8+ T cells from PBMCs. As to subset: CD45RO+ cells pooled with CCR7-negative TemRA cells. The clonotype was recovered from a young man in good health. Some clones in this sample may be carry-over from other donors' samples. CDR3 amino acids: CASMGGQGSSYEQYF. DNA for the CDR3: TGCGCCAGCATGGGTGGACAGGGGAGCTCCTACGAGCAGTACTTC.